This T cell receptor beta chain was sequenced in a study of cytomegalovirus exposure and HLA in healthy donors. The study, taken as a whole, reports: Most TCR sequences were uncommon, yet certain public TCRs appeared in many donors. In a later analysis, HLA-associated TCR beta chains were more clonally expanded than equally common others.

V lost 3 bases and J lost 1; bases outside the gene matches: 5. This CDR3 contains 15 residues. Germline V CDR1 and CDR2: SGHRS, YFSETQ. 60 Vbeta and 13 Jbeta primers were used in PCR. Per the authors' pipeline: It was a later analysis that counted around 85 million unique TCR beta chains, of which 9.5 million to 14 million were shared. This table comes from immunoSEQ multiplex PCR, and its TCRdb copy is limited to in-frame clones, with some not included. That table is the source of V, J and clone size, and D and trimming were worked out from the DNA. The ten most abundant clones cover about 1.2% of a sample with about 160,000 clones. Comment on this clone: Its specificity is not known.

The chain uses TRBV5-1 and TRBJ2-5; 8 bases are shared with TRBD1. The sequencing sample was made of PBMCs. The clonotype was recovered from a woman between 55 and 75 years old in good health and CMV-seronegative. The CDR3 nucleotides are TGCGCCAGCAGCTGGGGGGACAGGTCCCAAGAGACCCAGTACTTC. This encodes CASSWGDRSQETQYF.